The sequence of this TCR beta chain was determined in a study of OX40 agonist ivuxolimab in advanced cancers. About the study: Ivuxolimab, an agonist antibody against OX40 (CD134), was given to patients. The study gave patients intravenous ivuxolimab at 0.01 to 10 mg/kg every 2 weeks. Enrollees could have had prior anti-PD-1, anti-PD-L1 or anti-CTLA-4 therapy, which roughly 40% had received. Study-wide results and caveats: The 0.1-3.0 mg/kg partial responders had among the lowest clonal expansion.

As regards this clone: Antigen unknown.

Libraries were prepared by immunoSEQ multiplex PCR; TCRdb keeps only in-frame clonotypes and omits some of them. The sample lists 81,000 or so clones; more than 70% were seen once. From germline, CDR1 is LNHDA and CDR2 SQIVND (reference sequence). V shed 5 bases and J shed 2 bases, with 9 bases lying between them. This CDR3 spans 13 amino acids. The source is an adult with an advanced solid tumor such as melanoma, head and neck, liver or kidney cancer. The rearrangement uses TRBV19 and TRBJ2-5, with a weak D call TRBD2 (5 bases). Sequenced material: CD4+ or CD8+ T cells sorted from blood, taken in a trial of the OX40 agonist ivuxolimab. CDR3 nucleotide sequence: TGTGCCAGTAGTGGTGGGAGACAAGAGACCCAGTACTTC. Translating it yields CASSGGRQETQYF.